The rows below give T cell receptor beta chains drawn from one sample of a study of blood T cells in healthy people across ages. TCRdb called the 5' RACE reads again in MiXCR, with one record for every CDR3 protein. Of about 800,000 distinct CDR3 sequences listed, 20% to 30% are singletons. These data were also reused for a study on T cells of mothers and their children.

Material: blood. All receptors derive from a boy between 5 and 17 years old in good health. CDR3s include the opening cysteine and the closing phenylalanine or tryptophan. Fields, in order: J gene, clone size, V gene, D gene, CDR3 protein, CDR3 DNA. The D gene is left open where the match is weak. The listing skips clone size in some rows; elsewhere it reads once, few, many or a size class.

>TRBJ1-4|.|TRBV15|.
CATSRGALTLLRDEKLFF
TGTGCCACCAGCAGGGGCGCGTTAACCCTCCTGCGCGATGAAAAACTGTTTTTT
>TRBJ2-5|.|TRBV19|.
CASRGVTQYF
TGTGCCAGTAGGGGCGTGACCCAGTACTTC
>TRBJ2-3|.|TRBV5-4|TRBD2
CASSLEMSGGALDTQYF
TGTGCCAGCAGCTTGGAGATGAGCGGGGGGGCCCTAGATACGCAGTATTTT
>TRBJ2-7|.|TRBV7-2|.
CASSLGHKLYEQYF
TGTGCCAGCAGCTTAGGACACAAGTTATACGAGCAGTACTTC
>TRBJ2-2|few|TRBV6-2/TRBV6-3|TRBD1
CASSWTGESGELFF
TGTGCCAGCAGTTGGACAGGGGAGTCCGGGGAGCTGTTTTTT
>TRBJ2-7|.|TRBV20-1|.
CSARRSETQPSYEQYF
TGCAGTGCTAGGAGGAGCGAGACCCAACCAAGCTACGAGCAGTACTTC
>TRBJ2-3|few|TRBV5-6|TRBD2
CASSSSSGGLSDTQYF
TGTGCCAGCAGCTCTTCTAGCGGGGGCTTGTCAGATACGCAGTATTTT
>TRBJ2-5|.|TRBV7-2|.
CASSTSGRAIGETQYF
TGTGCCAGCAGCACGTCGGGCAGGGCGATAGGAGAGACCCAGTACTTC
>TRBJ2-6|.|TRBV5-1|.
CASSKGGRSISGANVLTF
TGCGCCAGCAGCAAGGGGGGACGCTCCATCTCTGGGGCCAACGTCCTGACTTTC
>TRBJ1-2|.|TRBV3-1|.
CASSQDIRTAWSGYTF
TGTGCCAGCAGCCAAGATATCCGGACAGCTTGGTCTGGCTACACCTTC
>TRBJ2-3|few|TRBV24-1|.
CATSETSDRTDTRYF
TGTGCCACCAGTGAAACTTCAGACAGAACAGATACGCGGTATTTT
>TRBJ1-2|.|TRBV29-1|.
CSVAGATSRSNYGYTF
TGCAGCGTTGCGGGAGCTACTTCCCGATCAAACTATGGCTACACCTTC
>TRBJ2-7|few|TRBV6-2/TRBV6-3|TRBD2
CASSYAAGYEQYF
TGTGCCAGCAGTTACGCAGCGGGATACGAGCAGTACTTC
>TRBJ2-5|few|TRBV30|.
CASVAGAGETQYF
TGTGCCTCAGTCGCAGGGGCGGGTGAGACCCAGTACTTC
>TRBJ2-3|.|TRBV27|TRBD2
CASSLTGTSGMSQYF
TGTGCCAGCAGTTTAACTGGGACTAGCGGTATGTCGCAGTATTTT
>TRBJ2-3|.|TRBV20-1|TRBD2
CSARDGLAGTDTQYF
TGCAGTGCTAGAGATGGGCTAGCGGGGACCGATACGCAGTATTTT
>TRBJ2-7|few|TRBV12-3/TRBV12-4|.
CATRDSSSYEQYF
TGTGCCACCCGGGACTCTAGCTCCTACGAGCAGTACTTC
>TRBJ1-1|.|TRBV5-1|.
CASSLDGGATEAFF
TGCGCCAGCAGCTTGGATGGGGGCGCGACTGAAGCTTTCTTT
>TRBJ2-7|.|TRBV29-1|.
CSVVGRLAYEQYF
TGCAGCGTTGTCGGCAGGTTGGCCTACGAGCAGTACTTC
>TRBJ2-1|few|TRBV12-3/TRBV12-4|TRBD1
CASSLRQGSNEQFF
TGTGCCAGCAGTTTGAGACAGGGGTCCAATGAGCAGTTCTTC
>TRBJ2-7|.|TRBV18|.
CASSPPPDYTYEQYF
TGTGCCAGCTCACCACCTCCGGACTATACCTACGAGCAGTACTTC
>TRBJ1-2|.|TRBV5-1|.
CASSPVGDYGYTF
TGCGCCAGCAGCCCCGTTGGTGACTATGGCTACACCTTC
>TRBJ2-5|.|TRBV29-1|TRBD2
CSVGLAGDQETQYF
TGCAGCGTGGGACTAGCGGGGGACCAAGAGACCCAGTACTTC
>TRBJ2-7|once|TRBV20-1|.
CSAIPLVESSYEQYF
TGCAGTGCTATTCCCCTCGTCGAAAGCTCCTACGAGCAGTACTTC
>TRBJ1-2|few|TRBV7-2|.
CASRLSQGNYGYTF
TGTGCCAGCAGGTTGTCACAGGGTAACTATGGCTACACCTTC
>TRBJ2-7|.|TRBV27|.
CASSPQTDTLYEQYF
TGTGCCAGCAGTCCCCAGACGGACACCCTCTACGAGCAGTACTTC
>TRBJ1-1|few|TRBV5-1|TRBD1
CASTKTGGVTEAFF
TGCGCCAGCACCAAGACAGGGGGGGTCACTGAAGCTTTCTTT